Listed here are 28 T cell receptor beta chains from one sample, sequenced in a study of vaccination and CD4 T cells after COVID-19. Which antigens these TCRs recognize remains unknown. Sample treatment: approximately nine-day PBMC culture with coronavirus spike peptide pools or control peptides (ViraFEST assay). The unexposed donor provided CD4+ T cells, which were taken before the COVID-19 pandemic (2011-2018). Researchers used the Oncomine TCR Beta short-read assay to sequence DNA from cultured CD4+ T cells. MiXCR was run by TCRdb on the PCR reads, yielding one entry per CDR3 protein. The sample has 9,100 or so distinct CDR3 sequences, 48% seen once. Sequencing used CD4+ T cells from blood, cultured in vitro. Every receptor here comes from a human donor in good health.

The chain uses TRBV5-1 and TRBJ1-1; D possibly corresponds to TRBD1 (5 bases). V lost 0 bases, J lost 4 bases, and 13 bases lay in between. CDR1 and CDR2 from the germline V gene are SGHRS and YFSETQ. The CDR3 is 15 residues long. CDR3 sequence: CASSLDGGGVTEAFF. CDR3 nucleotides: TGCGCCAGCAGCTTGGACGGGGGAGGGGTCACTGAAGCTTTCTTT.

J is TRBJ2-3 and V is TRBV11-2, with 10 bases that match TRBD2. In germline, CDR1 is SGHAT, CDR2 FQNNGV. J was trimmed by 0 bases and V by 5 bases; bases with no gene match: 5. The CDR3 contains 16 residues. In DNA form, the CDR3 reads TGTGCCAGCAGCGAGGCGGGACTAGCGAGCACAGATACGCAGTATTTT. Amino acid sequence: CASSEAGLASTDTQYF. Drawing the rest from reference TRBV11-2 and TRBJ2-3, the complete variable domain is EAGVAQSPRYKIIEKRQSVAFWCNPISGHATLYWYQQILGQGPKLLIQFQNNGVVDDSQLPKDRFSAERLKGVDSTLKIQPAKLEDSAVYLCASSEAGLASTDTQYFGPGTRLTVL.

The rearrangement links TRBV4-1 to TRBJ1-5; perhaps TRBD1 as D (5 bases). In germline, CDR1 is MGHRA, CDR2 YSYEKL. Trimming cost V 2 bases and J 2 bases, with 13 bases left between them. The CDR3 loop spans 16 amino acids. The CDR3 is CASSQTVTRGNQPQHF. The DNA for the CDR3 is TGCGCCAGCAGCCAAACCGTTACCAGGGGCAATCAGCCCCAGCATTTT.

This clonotype was seen only a few times. V gene TRBV20-1 combines with J gene TRBJ2-3; 11 bases are shared with TRBD2. Germline CDR1 reads DFQATT; CDR2 reads SNEGSKA (reference sequence). The CDR3 spans 15 residues. V trimming: 6 bases; J trimming: 1 base; junction bases outside the gene matches: 6. The CDR3 region has the DNA TGCAGTGCGGAGCGACTAGCGGGACGCACAGATACGCAGTATTTT. It specifies CSAERLAGRTDTQYF.

This chain joins TRBV12-3 or TRBV12-4 and TRBJ1-5, with 9 bases matching TRBD1. CDR3 length: 16 residues. The trim removed 3 bases at V and 11 bases at J, leaving 14 bases unmatched. CDR3 DNA sequence: TGTGCCAGCAGTTTTCGCCGTGGACAGGGGCAAGGGGCCCAGCATTTT. It yields the protein CASSFRRGQGQGAQHF.

CDR3 sequence reads: CASSLNRGPDTQYF. CDR3 nucleotides: TGCGCCAGCAGCTTGAATAGGGGCCCAGATACGCAGTATTTT. The rearrangement uses TRBV5-1 and TRBJ2-3; possible D gene TRBD1, 5 bases. Germline CDR1 and CDR2: SGHRS and YFSETQ. The CDR3 covers 14 residues. V was pared by 1 base and J by 4 bases, with 10 bases between.

The V and J genes are TRBV4-1 and TRBJ1-6, with unresolved D. V gave up 0 bases and J gave up 7 bases, with 7 bases separating them. There are 14 residues in the CDR3. Germline CDR1 and CDR2: MGHRA and YSYEKL. CDR3 loop: CASSQDRTNSPLHF. The DNA of the CDR3 is TGCGCCAGCAGCCAAGATCGGACGAATTCACCCCTCCACTTT.

This clonotype was seen a handful of times. The V and J genes are TRBV27 and TRBJ1-6, with TRBD1 as a possible D gene (5 bases). From germline, CDR1 is MNHEY and CDR2 SMNVEV (reference sequence). V dropped 3 bases and J dropped 10 bases, with 13 bases sitting between them. This CDR3 contains 14 residues. The CDR3 sequence is CASSFWQGGSPLHF. The CDR3 DNA reads TGTGCCAGCAGTTTCTGGCAGGGTGGATCACCCCTCCACTTT.

This clonotype has only one observation. The rearrangement links TRBV15 to TRBJ1-6, with 7 bases that match TRBD1. With V trimmed by 4 bases and J by 15 bases, 12 bases remained unmatched. Germline assignment: CDR1 LNHNV and CDR2 YYDKDF (reference sequence). The CDR3 sequence is 14 residues long. For the CDR3, the DNA is TGTGCCACCAGCAACCGGGACAGTAAAAGGGACCTCCACTTT. It encodes CATSNRDSKRDLHF.

This clonotype was picked up a small number of times. The rearrangement joins TRBV21-1 to TRBJ2-1; TRBD2 is the table's D call, not checked against the DNA. TRBV21-1 is flagged as a pseudogene. The CDR3 spans 10 residues. This chain's CDR3 is CANQADEQFF. The CDR3 DNA reads as TGTGCTAACCAAGCGGATGAGCAGTTCTTC.

This clonotype appeared once. With a much larger clone just one base away, this may be a read error. The rearrangement uses TRBV7-9 and TRBJ1-1; TRBD1 matches at 7 bases. In germline, CDR1 is SEHNR, CDR2 FQNEAQ (reference sequence). This CDR3 comprises 15 residues. CDR3 sequence reads: CASSQVGGGEIEALF. CDR3 DNA sequence: TGTGCCAGCAGCCAAGTGGGAGGGGGCGAAATTGAAGCTCTCTTT.

In its sample, this clonotype was seen a few times. This chain connects TRBV6-1 to TRBJ1-1; D call uncertain. This CDR3 contains 14 residues. Germline-derived CDR1 and CDR2 are MNHNS and SASEGT. V was cut by 4 bases and J by 2 bases, with 11 bases left in between. DNA for the CDR3: TGTGCCAGCAGTGCTACCCATTTAAACACTGAAGCTTTCTTT. Its translation: CASSATHLNTEAFF.

The chain couples TRBV20-1 to TRBJ1-1; D gene uncertain. This CDR3 contains 16 residues. Germline loops: CDR1 DFQATT, CDR2 SNEGSKA (reference sequence). V was shortened by 0 bases and J by 0 bases, with 14 bases between the two germline ends. The CDR3 DNA reads TGCAGTGCTAGAGATAGGAAAGGTGGATTGAACACTGAAGCTTTCTTT. This encodes CSARDRKGGLNTEAFF.

The chain uses TRBV29-1 and TRBJ1-1; D gene ambiguous. The CDR3 loop spans 13 amino acids. Germline CDR1 is SQVTM and CDR2 is ANQGSEA. V was trimmed by 7 bases and J by 0 bases, leaving 12 bases between them. CDR3 region: CSALPPMNTEAFF. In DNA form, the CDR3 reads TGCAGCGCCCTTCCGCCCATGAACACTGAAGCTTTCTTT.

The sample holds a few counts of this clonotype. The rearrangement links TRBV21-1 to TRBJ1-5; TRBD1, as called in the table, went unchecked against the DNA. TRBV21-1 is an annotated pseudogene. The length of the CDR3 is 19 residues. CDR3 residues: CASSNLPPPFRTGSWPQHF. Written as DNA, the CDR3 is TGTGCCAGCAGCAATCTCCCTCCTCCCTTTAGGACAGGTTCATGGCCCCAGCATTTT.

This clonotype was detected a few times. The chain recombines TRBV29-1 with TRBJ1-2, with TRBD1 as a possible D gene (5 bases). The ends were cut back, 4 bases at V and 5 bases at J, with 20 bases in the middle. The CDR3 runs 15 residues. Germline lookup yields CDR1 SQVTM and CDR2 ANQGSEA. CDR3 sequence reads: CSVGGDEAPTYGYTF. For the CDR3, the DNA is TGCAGCGTTGGGGGGGACGAGGCGCCGACTTATGGCTACACCTTC. Together with reference TRBV29-1 and TRBJ1-2, the CDR3 gives the full variable domain: SAVISQKPSRDICQRGTSLTIQCQVDSQVTMMFWYRQQPGQSLTLIATANQGSEATYESGFVIDKFPISRPNLTFSTLTVSNMSPEDSSIYLCSVGGDEAPTYGYTFGSGTRLTVV.

J is TRBJ1-2 and V is TRBV6-1; the match to TRBD1 covers 8 bases. In germline, CDR1 is MNHNS, CDR2 SASEGT. Trimming took 5 bases from V and 6 from J; bases not matched to a gene: 5. The CDR3 consists of 13 residues. CDR3 sequence reads: CASSQGARNGYTF. The CDR3 DNA is TGTGCCAGCAGTCAGGGGGCTCGTAATGGCTACACCTTC.

The chain employs TRBV10-3 and TRBJ1-2; 8 bases align to TRBD1. Germline V gene data show CDR1 as ENHRY and CDR2 as SYGVKD. The CDR3 is made up of 18 amino acids. V lost 4 bases and J lost 5; bases outside the gene matches: 18. The CDR3 DNA sequence: TGTGCCATCAGTGGACTTAGTTTGGGGAACAGGGGGTCTTATGGCTACACCTTC. Protein: CAISGLSLGNRGSYGYTF.

The chain combines TRBV19 with TRBJ2-1, with no clear D. CDR3 length equals 13 residues. Deletions cut 0 bases from V and 4 bases from J, with 4 bases between. Germline-derived CDR1 and CDR2 are LNHDA and SQIVND (reference sequence). The CDR3 here is CASSIDLYNEQFF. CDR3 DNA sequence: TGTGCCAGTAGTATAGATTTGTACAATGAGCAGTTCTTC.

This sequence joins TRBV20-1 and TRBJ1-4; TRBD1 might be the D (5 bases). The CDR3 loop spans 13 amino acids. The germline V gene has CDR1 DFQATT and CDR2 SNEGSKA (reference sequence). V lost 6 bases, J lost 5 bases, and 13 bases lay in between. The CDR3 spells CSAGHGGNEKLFF. In nucleotides, the CDR3 is TGCAGTGCAGGACACGGGGGGAATGAAAAACTGTTTTTT.

In its sample, this clonotype was seen a few times. The chain joins TRBV19 to TRBJ1-5; 8 nucleotides line up with TRBD1. CDR1 is LNHDA and CDR2 is SQIVND in the germline V gene (reference sequence). CDR3 length equals 14 residues. Trimming removed 4 bases from V and 4 bases from J; junction bases left unmatched: 3. The CDR3 sequence: CASSTDRVNQPQHF. The CDR3, as DNA: TGTGCCAGTAGTACGGACAGGGTGAATCAGCCCCAGCATTTT. Filled out from reference TRBV19 and TRBJ1-5, the complete variable domain reads DGGITQSPKYLFRKEGQNVTLSCEQNLNHDAMYWYRQDPGQGLRLIYYSQIVNDFQKGDIAEGYSVSREKKESFPLTVTSAQKNPTAFYLCASSTDRVNQPQHFGDGTRLSIL.

Here the CDR3 DNA reads TGTGCCAGCAGTTTAGAGGGGGGGGCTCCCGGGGAGCTGTTTTTT. It yields the protein CASSLEGGAPGELFF. The V gene is TRBV12-3 or TRBV12-4, the J gene TRBJ2-2; TRBD2 might be the D (7 bases). The CDR3 is made up of 15 amino acids. V lost 1 base and J 6 bases, leaving 12 bases between the germline ends.

V and J are TRBV2 and TRBJ2-7, with TRBD2 matching over 8 bases. J was trimmed by 3 bases and V by 8 bases; bases with no gene match: 12. CDR1 is SNHLY and CDR2 is FYNNEI in the germline V gene. This CDR3 spans 15 amino acids. The CDR3 reads CASSSSGVIIYEQYF. As DNA, the CDR3 is TGTGCCAGCTCTAGTAGCGGGGTGATTATCTACGAGCAGTACTTC.

This clonotype was seen only a few times. This chain links TRBV6-1 with TRBJ2-2, with D unclear. The V end was cut by 3 bases, the J end by 2 bases, with 4 bases between. The CDR3 totals 13 residues. The germline CDR1 and CDR2 sequences are MNHNS and SASEGT. CDR3 amino acids: CASSESNTGELFF. CDR3 DNA: TGTGCCAGCAGTGAGAGTAACACCGGGGAGCTGTTTTTT.

This clonotype occurred a few times. This chain connects TRBV20-1 to TRBJ2-3; TRBD1 aligns across 7 bases. The trim removed 0 bases at V and 2 bases at J, leaving 8 bases unmatched. CDR3 length: 16 residues. Looked up from germline, CDR1 is DFQATT and CDR2 is SNEGSKA (reference sequence). The CDR3 is CSAREGQRSFTDTQYF. CDR3 nucleotide sequence: TGCAGTGCTAGAGAGGGACAGCGGAGCTTCACAGATACGCAGTATTTT.

The chain uses TRBV2 and TRBJ1-1, with D hard to call. The germline gives CDR1 SNHLY, CDR2 FYNNEI. Trimming pared 0 bases from V and 1 base from J, leaving 6 bases between. The CDR3 is 14 residues long. The CDR3 DNA reads TGTGCCAGCAGTGAAGCCTGGGGGAACACTGAAGCTTTCTTT. Its translation: CASSEAWGNTEAFF.

This clonotype was observed a few times. This chain uses TRBV6-7 with TRBJ1-1; the D is unclear. TRBV6-7 is an open reading frame whose function is uncertain. CDR3 length: 15 amino acids. V was clipped by 2 bases and J by 0 bases, with 10 bases between them. CDR3 protein: CASSYGDNLNTEAFF. CDR3 bases: TGTGCCAGCAGTTACGGCGACAACCTGAACACTGAAGCTTTCTTT.

The chain recombines TRBV20-1 with TRBJ2-1; 7 bases line up with TRBD2. The assigned J gene may be wrong: the sequence end matches TRBJ2-7 better. Germline CDR1 DFQATT, CDR2 SNEGSKA (reference sequence). This CDR3 has 13 residues. This CDR3 reads CSASFGRNNEQYF. The CDR3 region has the DNA TGCAGTGCTAGTTTCGGGAGGAATAACGAGCAGTACTTC.